The 17 T cell receptor beta chains given below trace back to one sample, sequenced in a study of blood T cell repertoires in COVID-19. Only in-frame clones appear in the TCRdb table, and some are missing; sequencing was by immunoSEQ multiplex PCR. The sample carries 140,000 to 150,000 clones, approximately 87% recorded once. Source material: PBMCs or T cells enriched from blood (not recorded which). Receptor source: a man aged 60 to 69 who had recovered from COVID-19.

The CDR3 DNA reads TGTGCCTGGAGTCCCTGGACAGACAACTACGAGCAGTACTTC. Translated, it gives CAWSPWTDNYEQYF. The chain carries TRBV30 and TRBJ2-7; D perhaps matches TRBD1 (6 bases). The CDR3 loop spans 14 amino acids. Germline-derived CDR1 and CDR2 are GTSNPN and SVGIG (reference sequence). V was trimmed by 2 bases and J by 3 bases, leaving 14 bases between them.

V usage is TRBV18 and J usage is TRBJ2-5, with TRBD1 matching over 10 bases. Germline CDR1 is KGHSH and CDR2 is LQKENI. V lost 2 bases to trimming and J lost 5 bases; unmatched junction nucleotides: 5. This CDR3 comprises 15 residues. CDR3 loop: CASSPIRQGAETQYF. The CDR3 region has the DNA TGTGCCAGCTCACCAATCCGACAGGGGGCGGAGACCCAGTACTTC.

This clone has a single count. The rearrangement joins TRBV6-5 to TRBJ2-5; TRBD1 might be the D (6 bases). V was cut by 6 bases and J by 5 bases, with 13 bases left in between. The CDR3 runs 13 residues. Germline V gene lookup returns CDR1 MNHEY and CDR2 SVGAGI. The CDR3 DNA follows: TGTGCCAGCAGACTGGGACAACTGGAGACCCAGTACTTC. It codes for CASRLGQLETQYF.

The chain recombines TRBV5-6 with TRBJ1-1; 10 nucleotides match TRBD1. J was trimmed by 4 bases and V by 4 bases; bases with no gene match: 10. The CDR3 sequence is 16 residues long. Germline CDR1 reads SGHDT; CDR2 reads YYEEEE. As DNA, the CDR3 is TGTGCCAGCAGCGCTAAGGACAGGGGGTTTAGCACTGAAGCTTTCTTT. Translating it yields CASSAKDRGFSTEAFF.

Concerning this clone itself: This sample includes further DNA sequences coding for the same CDR3. This sequence joins TRBV18 and TRBJ2-7, with TRBD1 matching over 7 bases. The CDR3 contains 14 residues. Germline V gene lookup returns CDR1 KGHSH and CDR2 LQKENI. J was trimmed by 3 bases and V by 2 bases; bases with no gene match: 4. The CDR3 DNA reads TGTGCCAGCTCACCAGGGACAGCGATCTACGAGCAGTACTTC. Its protein is CASSPGTAIYEQYF.

The rearrangement uses TRBV5-4 and TRBJ2-7, with a tentative D call TRBD2 (6 bases). Germline V lookup: CDR1 SGHNT, CDR2 YYREEE (reference sequence). This CDR3 contains 14 residues. Deletions cut 3 bases from V and 4 bases from J, with 14 bases between. CDR3 sequence (DNA): TGTGCCAGCAGCTCACCGGGAGAAGGGTACGAGCAGTACTTC. It codes for CASSSPGEGYEQYF.

V is TRBV10-1 and J is TRBJ2-1; D perhaps matches TRBD2 (6 bases). Germline lookup yields CDR1 WNHNN and CDR2 SYGVQD (reference sequence). This CDR3 is built from 14 residues. V gave up 5 bases and J gave up 10 bases, with 18 bases separating them. The CDR3 DNA sequence: TGCGCCAGCAGTCCCGCTGGGGGGTTGTCGGAGCAGTTCTTC. Translating it yields CASSPAGGLSEQFF.

The V gene is TRBV2, the J gene TRBJ1-5, with 7 bases aligning to TRBD1. Germline CDR1 is SNHLY and CDR2 is FYNNEI. V was pared by 3 bases and J by 6 bases, with 17 bases of the junction left unmatched. The CDR3 has 18 residues. The CDR3 DNA follows: TGTGCCAGCAGTGACTCAACAGGGGAATTAGCGCATAGTCAGCCCCAGCATTTT. Encoded protein: CASSDSTGELAHSQPQHF.

A remark on this clone: Relative to the germline gene, one junction end is altered; a read error may explain this. The rearrangement joins TRBV11-1 to TRBJ2-1; a weak D match, TRBD1 (5 bases). This CDR3 has 16 residues. Per the germline V gene, CDR1 is SGHAT and CDR2 is FQDESV (reference sequence). The CDR3 reads CASSLAPRASHNEQFF. The CDR3, as DNA: TGTGCCAGCAGCTTAGCGCCCAGGGCCTCCCACAATGAGCAGTTCTTC.

This clone was recorded once. The V gene is TRBV5-4, the J gene TRBJ1-1; D not resolved. The V gene lost 4 bases and the J gene lost 2 bases, with 15 bases spanning the gap. The CDR3 contains 15 residues. Germline V gives CDR1 SGHNT, CDR2 YYREEE (reference sequence). The CDR3 loop is CASSALLEVNTEAFF. The CDR3 DNA is TGTGCCAGCAGCGCCCTCTTAGAAGTTAACACTGAAGCTTTCTTT.

The genes are TRBV18 and TRBJ1-6; no definite D call. This CDR3 contains 13 residues. Per the germline V gene, CDR1 is KGHSH and CDR2 is LQKENI. Trimming took off 5 bases at V and 7 bases at J, with 9 bases between the two ends. In DNA, the CDR3 is TGTGCCAGCTCAAGCCATAAGAATTCACCCCTCCACTTT. Translated, it gives CASSSHKNSPLHF.

This chain joins TRBV2 and TRBJ1-6; 8 positions agree with TRBD1. With 7 bases clipped from V and 8 bases from J, the junction kept 7 bases outside the gene matches. The CDR3 sequence is 14 residues long. Germline loops: CDR1 SNHLY, CDR2 FYNNEI. The CDR3, as DNA: TGTGCCAGCATCTGGACAGGGACGGATTCACCCCTCCACTTT. The encoded protein is CASIWTGTDSPLHF.

This clone was observed a few times. The V and J genes are TRBV9 and TRBJ2-2; 7 nucleotides agree with TRBD2. The CDR3 has 14 amino acids. The J segment lost 6 bases and the V segment lost 3 bases, leaving 5 bases of the junction unmatched. Per germline, CDR1 SGDLS and CDR2 YYNGEE. CDR3 residues: CASSAGLVPGELFF. The CDR3 DNA reads as TGTGCCAGCAGCGCCGGACTAGTCCCCGGGGAGCTGTTTTTT.

The chain combines TRBV2 with TRBJ1-5, with TRBD1 matching 8 bases. The CDR3 totals 15 residues. The trim removed 2 bases at V and 7 bases at J, leaving 7 bases unmatched. Germline V lookup: CDR1 SNHLY, CDR2 FYNNEI. CDR3 in DNA: TGTGCCAGCAGTGAACGGACAGGGCGTTTGCAGCCCCAGCATTTT. Translating it yields CASSERTGRLQPQHF. The full variable domain, in which reference TRBV2 and TRBJ1-5 provide the parts outside the CDR3, is EPEVTQTPSHQVTQMGQEVILRCVPISNHLYFYWYRQILGQKVEFLVSFYNNEISEKSEIFDDQFSVERPDGSNFTLKIRSTKLEDSAMYFCASSERTGRLQPQHFGDGTRLSIL.

The V gene is TRBV29-1, the J gene TRBJ1-2; no clear D gene. Between the trimmed V and J ends, which lost 5 bases and 0 bases, there was a span of 13 bases. Germline V gene sequence: CDR1 SQVTM, CDR2 ANQGSEA. The CDR3 is made up of 14 amino acids. The CDR3 DNA reads as TGCAGCGTTTCCCCCCCGGCGGCTAACTATGGCTACACCTTC. Translated, it gives CSVSPPAANYGYTF.

The CDR3 loop is CATSDLRSEQFF. The CDR3 DNA follows: TGTGCCACCAGTGATCTGCGCTCCGAGCAGTTCTTC. The V and J genes are TRBV24-1 and TRBJ2-1; D is unclear. CDR1 KGHDR and CDR2 SFDVKD come from the germline V gene. The ends were cut back, 3 bases at V and 10 bases at J, with 9 bases in the middle. The CDR3 has 12 amino acids.

This chain links TRBV18 with TRBJ1-1; a weak D match, TRBD1 (6 bases). Trimming took 4 bases from V and 1 from J, leaving 10 bases between them. The CDR3 length is 14 residues. Germline CDR1 KGHSH, CDR2 LQKENI. The CDR3 nucleotides read TGTGCCAGCTCACAAAACAGGGAGAACACTGAAGCTTTCTTT. It encodes CASSQNRENTEAFF.